This record covers a single T cell receptor beta chain. The assay was immunoSEQ multiplex PCR, and TCRdb's table has in-frame clones only and misses some. Counted here are tens of thousands of clones, 70% to 90% occurring once; the ten biggest clones make up approximately 1.5%. This record belongs to a study of OX40 agonist ivuxolimab in advanced cancers. Overall study: Ivuxolimab, an antibody that agonizes OX40 (CD134), was administered to the patients.

CDR1 and CDR2 from the germline V gene are SGHRS and YFSETQ. The CDR3 extends over 16 amino acids. V trimming: 4 bases; J trimming: 1 base; junction bases outside the gene matches: 11. The chain employs TRBV5-1 and TRBJ2-7, with 7 bases matching TRBD1. Specimen: CD4+ or CD8+ T cells sorted from blood, collected in a trial of the OX40 agonist ivuxolimab. This clonotype was obtained from an adult with an advanced solid tumor such as melanoma, head and neck, liver or kidney cancer. The CDR3 is CASSPTVTGESYEQYF. Written as DNA, the CDR3 is TGCGCCAGCAGCCCCACCGTTACAGGGGAATCCTACGAGCAGTACTTC. Combining the CDR3 with reference TRBV5-1 and TRBJ2-7 gives the whole variable domain KAGVTQTPRYLIKTRGQQVTLSCSPISGHRSVSWYQQTPGQGLQFLFEYFSETQRNKGNFPGRFSGRQFSNSRSEMNVSTLELGDSALYLCASSPTVTGESYEQYFGPGTRLTVT.